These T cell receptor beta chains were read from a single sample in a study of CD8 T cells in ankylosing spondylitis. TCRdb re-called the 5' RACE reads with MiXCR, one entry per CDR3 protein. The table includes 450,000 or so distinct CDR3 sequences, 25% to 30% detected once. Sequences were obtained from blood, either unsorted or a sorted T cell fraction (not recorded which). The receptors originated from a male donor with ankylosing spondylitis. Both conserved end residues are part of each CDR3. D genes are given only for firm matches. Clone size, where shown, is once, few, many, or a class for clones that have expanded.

cdr3_nt: TGCAGTGCTAGACTAGCGGCCGGGTCGGATACGCAGTATTTT; cdr3_aa: CSARLAAGSDTQYF; clone_size: .; d_call: TRBD2; j_call: TRBJ2-3; cdr3_length: 14; v_call: TRBV20-1
cdr3_nt: TGTGCCAGCAGTTTCTCGGGACAGGCGAACACTGAAGCTTTCTTT; cdr3_aa: CASSFSGQANTEAFF; clone_size: few; d_call: TRBD1; j_call: TRBJ1-1; cdr3_length: 15; v_call: TRBV27
cdr3_nt: TGCGCCAGCAGCCAGGGCGCAAAGTACAATGAGCAGTTCTTC; cdr3_aa: CASSQGAKYNEQFF; clone_size: .; d_call: .; j_call: TRBJ2-1; cdr3_length: 14; v_call: TRBV5-1
cdr3_nt: TGCGCCAGCAGCTTGGCCAGGGTGGTTGATGGCTACACCTTC; cdr3_aa: CASSLARVVDGYTF; clone_size: few; d_call: .; j_call: TRBJ1-2; cdr3_length: 14; v_call: TRBV5-1
cdr3_nt: TGTGCCAGCAGGGGGAGCGGGAGGCTCGTCAATGAGCAGTTCTTC; cdr3_aa: CASRGSGRLVNEQFF; clone_size: few; d_call: TRBD2; j_call: TRBJ2-1; cdr3_length: 15; v_call: TRBV2
cdr3_nt: TGTGCCGGCGGCGCCAATTCTGGAAACACCATATATTTT; cdr3_aa: CAGGANSGNTIYF; clone_size: .; d_call: .; j_call: TRBJ1-3; cdr3_length: 13; v_call: TRBV12-3/TRBV12-4
cdr3_nt: TGCGCCAGCAGCTTGGGGACAACCTACGAGCAGTACTTC; cdr3_aa: CASSLGTTYEQYF; clone_size: once; d_call: .; j_call: TRBJ2-7; cdr3_length: 13; v_call: TRBV5-1
cdr3_nt: TGTGCCAGCAGCCAAGAGTCTGGGGCCAACGTCCTGACTTTC; cdr3_aa: CASSQESGANVLTF; clone_size: .; d_call: .; j_call: TRBJ2-6; cdr3_length: 14; v_call: TRBV4-2
cdr3_nt: TGTGCCAGCCAAAAGTCGGCCAGGGCCTACGAGCAGTACTTC; cdr3_aa: CASQKSARAYEQYF; clone_size: .; d_call: .; j_call: TRBJ2-7; cdr3_length: 14; v_call: TRBV27
cdr3_nt: TGTGCCAGCAGTCAAACTTGGGGCAGAGAAGGGGAAGCTTTCTTT; cdr3_aa: CASSQTWGREGEAFF; clone_size: few; d_call: .; j_call: TRBJ1-1; cdr3_length: 15; v_call: TRBV6-1
cdr3_nt: TGTGCCAGCGGAGGGACGGCAGATACGCAGTATTTT; cdr3_aa: CASGGTADTQYF; clone_size: .; d_call: .; j_call: TRBJ2-3; cdr3_length: 12; v_call: TRBV3-1
cdr3_nt: TGCAGTGTCGCCGGGGACGAAAACATTCAGTACTTC; cdr3_aa: CSVAGDENIQYF; clone_size: .; d_call: .; j_call: TRBJ2-4; cdr3_length: 12; v_call: TRBV20-1
cdr3_nt: TGCAGTGCTAGAAACAGCGGGAGAACAGATACGCAGTATTTT; cdr3_aa: CSARNSGRTDTQYF; clone_size: .; d_call: TRBD2; j_call: TRBJ2-3; cdr3_length: 14; v_call: TRBV20-1
cdr3_nt: TGTGCCAGCAGCTCCTCCGGGACGGCGAACACCGGGGAGCTGTTTTTT; cdr3_aa: CASSSSGTANTGELFF; clone_size: few; d_call: .; j_call: TRBJ2-2; cdr3_length: 16; v_call: TRBV7-9
cdr3_nt: TGTGCCAGCAGTATGCGAGGGGGCACTGAAGCTTTCTTT; cdr3_aa: CASSMRGGTEAFF; clone_size: .; d_call: .; j_call: TRBJ1-1; cdr3_length: 13; v_call: TRBV25-1
cdr3_nt: TGCGCCAGCACCCCTGGTGGGAGCGGCGCGTATAATGAGCAGTTCTTC; cdr3_aa: CASTPGGSGAYNEQFF; clone_size: few; d_call: .; j_call: TRBJ2-1; cdr3_length: 16; v_call: TRBV4-1
cdr3_nt: TGCAGTGCTCAGTTAGGGGCCAGAAACGAGCAGTACTTC; cdr3_aa: CSAQLGARNEQYF; clone_size: few; d_call: .; j_call: TRBJ2-7; cdr3_length: 13; v_call: TRBV20-1
cdr3_nt: TGTGCCACCAGTGACACTCTAGCGGGCCAGCAGTATTTT; cdr3_aa: CATSDTLAGQQYF; clone_size: .; d_call: TRBD2; j_call: TRBJ2-3; cdr3_length: 13; v_call: TRBV24-1
cdr3_nt: TGCAGTGCAAAAAGGGACAGAGCCTACGAGCAGTACTTC; cdr3_aa: CSAKRDRAYEQYF; clone_size: few; d_call: TRBD1; j_call: TRBJ2-7; cdr3_length: 13; v_call: TRBV20-1
cdr3_nt: TGCGCCAGCAGCACGGACGGAAGCTCCTTCAATGAGCAGTTCTTC; cdr3_aa: CASSTDGSSFNEQFF; clone_size: .; d_call: .; j_call: TRBJ2-1; cdr3_length: 15; v_call: TRBV5-1
cdr3_nt: TGCAGCGTGGGACTAGCTGAAGAGACCCAGTACTTC; cdr3_aa: CSVGLAEETQYF; clone_size: few; d_call: TRBD2; j_call: TRBJ2-5; cdr3_length: 12; v_call: TRBV29-1
cdr3_nt: TGCAGTGCTACCCGGGACAGGGGGTTCGATGAGCAGTTCTTC; cdr3_aa: CSATRDRGFDEQFF; clone_size: .; d_call: TRBD1; j_call: TRBJ2-1; cdr3_length: 14; v_call: TRBV20-1
cdr3_nt: TGTGCCAGCAGTCTAGGAGGCGGCTTGGATGAAAAACTGTTTTTT; cdr3_aa: CASSLGGGLDEKLFF; clone_size: few; d_call: .; j_call: TRBJ1-4; cdr3_length: 15; v_call: TRBV7-2
cdr3_nt: TGCAGCGTTGTAACTCAGGGGCTCTTCTATGGCTACACCTTC; cdr3_aa: CSVVTQGLFYGYTF; clone_size: once; d_call: .; j_call: TRBJ1-2; cdr3_length: 14; v_call: TRBV29-1
cdr3_nt: TGCAGCGTTGAAGCTCTGAGGCTAGCGGGAAGGGAGACCCAGTACTTC; cdr3_aa: CSVEALRLAGRETQYF; clone_size: few; d_call: TRBD2; j_call: TRBJ2-5; cdr3_length: 16; v_call: TRBV29-1
cdr3_nt: TGCGCCAGCAGCTTGTCAGGGACTAACTACAATGAGCAGTTCTTC; cdr3_aa: CASSLSGTNYNEQFF; clone_size: many; d_call: TRBD2; j_call: TRBJ2-1; cdr3_length: 15; v_call: TRBV5-1
cdr3_nt: TGTGCCAGCAGTTTATCGTGGGGTGTAAACAATGAGCAGTTCTTC; cdr3_aa: CASSLSWGVNNEQFF; clone_size: .; d_call: .; j_call: TRBJ2-1; cdr3_length: 15; v_call: TRBV27